This T cell receptor (beta chain) was retrieved from a study of identifying expanded T cells in peripheral blood. General study findings and limits: Over about two and four weeks, about 15 and 19 clones changed, versus roughly 1.1 between replicates. Variance in clone template counts between approximately 2-week samples significantly increased with total template count across all healthy donors.

The CDR3 is made up of 14 amino acids. V lost 8 bases and J lost 4, with 15 bases in between. Germline V gene data show CDR1 as LNHDA and CDR2 as SQIVND (reference sequence). Profiled with immunoSEQ multiplex PCR; TCRdb holds only in-frame clones, not every one. Of tens of thousands of clones detected, over 75% appear once; the ten largest clones hold about 15%. No infections or other immune events were documented during collection. In regard to this clone: Its antigen is not identified.

The sequence was obtained from a person aged 18 to 69 in good health. The rearrangement uses TRBV19 and TRBJ1-3, with a possible D match to TRBD1 (6 bases). Specimen: blood. CDR3 residues: CASQIQGTGNTIYF. CDR3 coding DNA: TGTGCCAGTCAAATACAGGGAACCGGAAACACCATATATTTT. The full variable domain, rest sourced from reference TRBV19 and TRBJ1-3, is DGGITQSPKYLFRKEGQNVTLSCEQNLNHDAMYWYRQDPGQGLRLIYYSQIVNDFQKGDIAEGYSVSREKKESFPLTVTSAQKNPTAFYLCASQIQGTGNTIYFGEGSWLTVV.